This T cell receptor beta chain was observed in a study of B cell selection in AIRE deficiency. The study's findings and limits: Patient Tconv cells held roughly a third of Treg sequences shared by healthy donors.

With 2 bases removed from V and 1 base from J, the gap between germline ends came to 19 bases. The CDR3 sequence is 18 residues long. Germline V CDR1 and CDR2: MNHNS, SASEGT. Assay used: immunoSEQ multiplex PCR; TCRdb lists only in-frame clones, some missing. The sample lists about 930 clones, roughly 80% occurring once. CD4+CD127+ cells were sorted as the conventional CD4 T cells. With regard to this clone: Its antigen is not known.

Input material: conventional CD4+ T cells sorted from PBMCs. The sequence came from a human donor with AIRE deficiency. J is TRBJ2-3 and V is TRBV6-1, with D possibly matching TRBD2 (6 bases). The CDR3 here is CASSETGRRLDRTDTQYF. The CDR3 region has the DNA TGTGCCAGCAGTGAAACAGGACGGCGACTAGACCGCACAGATACGCAGTATTTT.